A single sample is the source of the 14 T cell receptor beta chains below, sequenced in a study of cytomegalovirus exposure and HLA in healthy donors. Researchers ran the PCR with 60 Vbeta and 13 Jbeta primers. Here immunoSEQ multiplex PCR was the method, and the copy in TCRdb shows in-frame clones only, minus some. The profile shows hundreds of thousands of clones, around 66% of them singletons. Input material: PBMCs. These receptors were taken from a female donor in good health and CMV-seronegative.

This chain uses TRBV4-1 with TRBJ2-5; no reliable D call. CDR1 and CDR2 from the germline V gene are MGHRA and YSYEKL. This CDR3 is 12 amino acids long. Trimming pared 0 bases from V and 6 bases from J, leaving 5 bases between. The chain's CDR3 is CASSQDLKTQYF. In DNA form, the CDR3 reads TGCGCCAGCAGCCAAGACCTAAAGACCCAGTACTTC.

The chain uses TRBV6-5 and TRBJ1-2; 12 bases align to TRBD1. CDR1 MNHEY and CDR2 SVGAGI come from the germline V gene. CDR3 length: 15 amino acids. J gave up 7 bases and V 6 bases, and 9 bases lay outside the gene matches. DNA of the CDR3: TGTGCCAGCAGGTCCACCGGGACAGGGGGCTCTGGCTACACCTTC. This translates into CASRSTGTGGSGYTF.

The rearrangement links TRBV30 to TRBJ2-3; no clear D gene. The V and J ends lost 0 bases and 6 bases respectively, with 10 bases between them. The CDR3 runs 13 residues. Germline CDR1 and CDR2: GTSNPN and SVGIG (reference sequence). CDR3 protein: CAWSVPPGDTQYF. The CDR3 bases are TGTGCCTGGAGTGTACCCCCCGGGGATACGCAGTATTTT.

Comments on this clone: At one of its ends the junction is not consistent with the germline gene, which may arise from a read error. The CDR3 nucleotides are TGTTCCAGCAGCCCGGAACGGGGGGTGAGTAACTCCTACAATGAGCAGTTCTTC. Amino acid sequence: CSSSPERGVSNSYNEQFF. The rearrangement uses TRBV7-9 and TRBJ2-1; 7 nucleotides align to TRBD2. Looked up from germline, CDR1 is SEHNR and CDR2 is FQNEAQ (reference sequence). The CDR3 consists of 18 residues.

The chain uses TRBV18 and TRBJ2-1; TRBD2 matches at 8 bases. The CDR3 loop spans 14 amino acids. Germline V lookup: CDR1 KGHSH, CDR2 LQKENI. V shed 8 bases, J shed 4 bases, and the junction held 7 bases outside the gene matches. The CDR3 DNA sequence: TGTGCCAGCACCTCGACTAGCGCGTACAATGAGCAGTTCTTC. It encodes CASTSTSAYNEQFF.

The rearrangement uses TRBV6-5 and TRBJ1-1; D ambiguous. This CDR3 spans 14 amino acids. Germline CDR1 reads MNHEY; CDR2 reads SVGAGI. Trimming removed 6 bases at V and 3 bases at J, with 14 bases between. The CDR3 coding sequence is TGTGCCAGCAGCCCCGGGCGGGCTGACACTGAAGCTTTCTTT. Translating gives CASSPGRADTEAFF.

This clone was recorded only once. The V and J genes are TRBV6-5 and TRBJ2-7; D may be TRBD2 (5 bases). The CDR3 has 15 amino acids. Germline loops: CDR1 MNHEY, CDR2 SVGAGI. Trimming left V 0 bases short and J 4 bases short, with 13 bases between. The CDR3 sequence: CASSYSISGMYEQYF. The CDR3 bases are TGTGCCAGCAGTTACTCGATATCGGGGATGTACGAGCAGTACTTC.

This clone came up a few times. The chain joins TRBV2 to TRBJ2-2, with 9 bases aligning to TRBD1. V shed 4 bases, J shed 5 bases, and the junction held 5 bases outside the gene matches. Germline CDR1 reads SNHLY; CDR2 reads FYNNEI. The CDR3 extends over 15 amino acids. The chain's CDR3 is CASSGDRGLTGELFF. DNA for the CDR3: TGTGCCAGCAGTGGTGACAGGGGGTTGACCGGGGAGCTGTTTTTT.

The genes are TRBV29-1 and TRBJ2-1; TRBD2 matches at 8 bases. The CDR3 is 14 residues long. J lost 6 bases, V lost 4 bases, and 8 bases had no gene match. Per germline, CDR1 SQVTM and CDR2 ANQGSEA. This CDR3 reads CSVAGRARSNEQFF. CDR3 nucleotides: TGCAGCGTTGCCGGGAGGGCCCGTTCCAATGAGCAGTTCTTC.

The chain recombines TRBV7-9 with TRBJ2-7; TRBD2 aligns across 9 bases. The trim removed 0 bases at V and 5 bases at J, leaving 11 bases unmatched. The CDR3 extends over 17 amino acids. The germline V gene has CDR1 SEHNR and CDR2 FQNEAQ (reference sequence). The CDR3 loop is CASSLARLGGRENEQYF. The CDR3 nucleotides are TGTGCCAGCAGCTTAGCGCGGCTTGGCGGGAGGGAAAACGAGCAGTACTTC. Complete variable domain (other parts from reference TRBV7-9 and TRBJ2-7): DTGVSQNPRHKITKRGQNVTFRCDPISEHNRLYWYRQTLGQGPEFLTYFQNEAQLEKSRLLSDRFSAERPKGSFSTLEIQRTEQGDSAMYLCASSLARLGGRENEQYFGPGTRLTVT.

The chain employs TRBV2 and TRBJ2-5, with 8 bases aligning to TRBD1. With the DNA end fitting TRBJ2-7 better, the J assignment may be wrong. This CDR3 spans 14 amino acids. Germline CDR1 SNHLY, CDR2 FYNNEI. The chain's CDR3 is CASSLDRGFYEQYF. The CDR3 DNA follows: TGTGCCAGCAGTCTCGACAGGGGTTTCTACGAGCAGTACTTC.

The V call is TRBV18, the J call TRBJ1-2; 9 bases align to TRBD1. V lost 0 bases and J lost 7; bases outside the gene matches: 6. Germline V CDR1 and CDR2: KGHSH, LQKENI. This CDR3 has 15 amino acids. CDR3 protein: CASSPPYGTGFGYTF. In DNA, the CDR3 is TGTGCCAGCTCACCACCATACGGGACAGGGTTTGGCTACACCTTC.

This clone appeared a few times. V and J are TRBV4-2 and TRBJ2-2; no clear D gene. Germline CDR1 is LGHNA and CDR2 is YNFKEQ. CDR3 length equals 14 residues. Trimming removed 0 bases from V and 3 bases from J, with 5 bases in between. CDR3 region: CASSQDPHTGELFF. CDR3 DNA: TGTGCCAGCAGCCAAGATCCTCACACCGGGGAGCTGTTTTTT.

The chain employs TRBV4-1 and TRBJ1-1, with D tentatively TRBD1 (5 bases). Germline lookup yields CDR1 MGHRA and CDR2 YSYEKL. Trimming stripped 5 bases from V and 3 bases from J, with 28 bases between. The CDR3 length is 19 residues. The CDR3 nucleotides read TGCGCCAGCAGCGAAGTGGGTAGGGGCTGGGGCGGTGGATACACTGAAGCTTTCTTT. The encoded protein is CASSEVGRGWGGGYTEAFF.